The next 30 T cell receptor beta chains were all read from a single sample in a study of T cell repertoires in cytomegalovirus infection. These TCRs' antigens remain unknown. From the reads, TCRdb called clonotypes with MiXCR, one entry per CDR3 protein. The sample contains approximately 990,000 distinct CDR3 sequences, roughly 30% of which appear only once. The input for sequencing was cultured CD8+ T cells from PBMCs, taken from culture after CMV antigen stimulation. All receptors derive from a human donor in good health (CMV status not recorded). Some clones in this sample may be carry-over from other donors' samples.

The rearrangement uses TRBV15 and TRBJ2-7; TRBD1 matches at 7 bases. The CDR3 covers 13 residues. With V trimmed by 9 bases and J by 2 bases, 7 bases remained unmatched. CDR1 and CDR2 (germline): LNHNV, YYDKDF (reference sequence). The CDR3 sequence: CATTRTGTYEQYF. The CDR3 region has the DNA TGTGCCACAACGAGGACAGGAACCTACGAGCAGTACTTC.

Ten or more counts support this clonotype. The V gene is TRBV7-6, the J gene TRBJ2-7; D may match TRBD1 or TRBD2 (6 bases each). The CDR3 runs to 15 residues. Germline loops: CDR1 SGHVS, CDR2 FNYEAQ. Trimming left V 0 bases short and J 3 bases short, with 12 bases between. The CDR3 coding sequence is TGTGCCAGCAGCTTAGCGGGGGCGGGGAGCTACGAGCAGTACGTC. This sequence encodes CASSLAGAGSYEQYV.

This clonotype was picked up many times. This chain joins TRBV7-2 and TRBJ1-5; D is undetermined. The V end lost 5 bases, the J end lost 4 bases, and 12 bases lay between the germline ends. This CDR3 region has 14 residues. Germline V gene lookup returns CDR1 SGHTA and CDR2 FQGNSA. CDR3 protein: CASSDGWENQPQHF. The CDR3 nucleotides read TGTGCCAGCAGCGACGGGTGGGAGAATCAGCCCCAGCATTTT.

Remarks on this clonotype: Given the absence of the conserved phenylalanine or tryptophan at the CDR3 end, a read error is likely. The gene calls are TRBV6-5 and TRBJ1-5; TRBD1 matches 7 bases. Germline trimming cut 6 bases from V and 6 bases from J; bases unmatched to any gene: 11. The CDR3 is 15 residues long. Looked up from germline, CDR1 is MNHEY and CDR2 is SVGAGI. CDR3 coding DNA: TGTGCCAGCAGACCGGGACAGCGCCAAACTCAGCCCCAGCATTCT. Translation gives CASRPGQRQTQPQHS.

This clonotype was seen ten or more times. The V gene is TRBV5-6, the J gene TRBJ2-1; D not resolved. Germline CDR1 SGHDT, CDR2 YYEEEE. V lost 7 bases to trimming and J lost 2 bases, with 16 bases between them. This CDR3 is built from 15 residues. The CDR3 DNA is TGTGCCAGCGGGATCGAGGCGGCGACCTACAATGAGCAGTTCTTC. It yields the protein CASGIEAATYNEQFF.

There are a few counts of this clonotype. The gene calls are TRBV6-1 and TRBJ2-7; 8 bases match TRBD1. From germline, CDR1 is MNHNS and CDR2 SASEGT. The CDR3 has 14 residues. V was clipped by 4 bases and J by 6 bases; unmatched bases: 8. The CDR3 nucleotides are TGTGCCAGCAGTGGAAGACAGGGGTTCGGCGAGCAGTACTTC. Translated, it gives CASSGRQGFGEQYF.

This clonotype was observed many times. The chain links TRBV7-2 to TRBJ2-5; TRBD2 aligns across 8 bases. Germline loops: CDR1 SGHTA, CDR2 FQGNSA. Trimming took 6 bases from V and 4 from J; bases not matched to a gene: 4. The CDR3 covers 13 residues. DNA of the CDR3: TGTGCCAGCAGAAGCGGGGGTTTAGAGACCCAGTACTTC. It encodes CASRSGGLETQYF.

The chain has TRBV11-1 and TRBJ2-7; the D call may be TRBD1 or TRBD2 (5 bases each). From germline, CDR1 is SGHAT and CDR2 FQDESV (reference sequence). This CDR3 has 14 amino acids. V lost 5 bases to trimming and J lost 0 bases, with 11 bases between them. Here the CDR3 reads CASSRWGNSYEQYF. The CDR3 nucleotides read TGTGCCAGCAGCCGCTGGGGGAACTCCTACGAGCAGTACTTC.

Turning to this clonotype: A much larger clone differs by one base, so this may be a read error. This sequence joins TRBV7-9 and TRBJ2-1; possibly TRBD2 for D (6 bases). V lost 0 bases, J lost 3 bases, and 9 bases lay in between. CDR1 and CDR2 (germline): SEHNR, FQNEAQ (reference sequence). The CDR3 is 15 residues long. CDR3 nucleotides: TGTGCCAGCAGCTTAGCGGCGGGGATCTACAATGAGCAGTTCTTC. Amino acid sequence: CASSLAAGIYNEQFF.

This clonotype has a single count. The junction departs from germline at one end; a sequencing error may be responsible. The rearrangement uses TRBV4-1 and TRBJ2-2; a weak D match, TRBD2 (5 bases). The CDR3 has 13 amino acids. In germline, CDR1 is MGHRA, CDR2 YSYEKL. CDR3 DNA: TGCGCCAGCAGCCCAAAGGGCCCCGGGGAGCTGTTGTTT. It encodes CASSPKGPGELLF.

Only a few counts were recorded for this clonotype. The rearrangement links TRBV19 to TRBJ1-1, with 9 positions matching TRBD1. The J segment lost 5 bases and the V segment lost 5 bases, leaving 9 bases of the junction unmatched. The germline V gene has CDR1 LNHDA and CDR2 SQIVND (reference sequence). The CDR3 length is 15 residues. CDR3 sequence: CASSGNRDRVTEAFF. The CDR3 DNA reads TGTGCCAGTAGTGGAAATCGGGACAGGGTTACTGAAGCTTTCTTT. Complete variable domain (other parts from reference TRBV19 and TRBJ1-1): DGGITQSPKYLFRKEGQNVTLSCEQNLNHDAMYWYRQDPGQGLRLIYYSQIVNDFQKGDIAEGYSVSREKKESFPLTVTSAQKNPTAFYLCASSGNRDRVTEAFFGQGTRLTVV.

There are a few counts of this clonotype. The rearrangement joins TRBV6-1 to TRBJ2-1; 9 bases are a match to TRBD2. Per germline, CDR1 MNHNS and CDR2 SASEGT. The V gene end was trimmed by 10 bases and the J gene end by 1 base; junction bases not matched to a gene: 2. CDR3 length equals 13 residues. CDR3 coding DNA: TGTGCCATGAGCGGGGGGTCCTACAATGAGCAGTTCTTC. Its protein is CAMSGGSYNEQFF.

This clonotype was found a few times. The J gene is TRBJ2-1, the V gene TRBV27; D is undetermined. The CDR3 contains 15 residues. The germline V and J ends were trimmed by 7 bases and 1 base, with 14 bases remaining between them. Per germline, CDR1 MNHEY and CDR2 SMNVEV (reference sequence). As DNA, the CDR3 is TGTGCCAGCACCCTGATCCACGGGTCCTACAATGAGCAGTTCTTC. Translation gives CASTLIHGSYNEQFF.

As for this clonotype: Possible read error: a much larger clone is one base away. The chain is built from TRBV6-6 and TRBJ2-7, with a possible D match to TRBD1 (6 bases). The CDR3 spans 17 residues. Trimming took off 10 bases at V and 0 bases at J, with 25 bases between the two ends. The germline CDR1 and CDR2 sequences are MNHNY and SVGAGI (reference sequence). CDR3: CATRCPKGDQFSYEQYF. CDR3 in DNA: TGTGCCACCAGATGTCCCAAGGGGGATCAGTTCTCCTACGAGCAGTACTTC.

In its sample, this clonotype was seen a few times. A much larger clone sits a single nucleotide away, making a read error possible. The chain recombines TRBV7-8 with TRBJ1-1, with no clear D. The ends were cut back, 1 base at V and 1 base at J, with 7 bases in the middle. Germline CDR1 is SGHVS and CDR2 is FQNEAQ. This CDR3 has 14 residues. CDR3 coding DNA: TGTGCCAGCAGCTTAGAGGGATGGAACACTGAAGCTTTCTTT. Protein product: CASSLEGWNTEAFF. The variable domain in full, completed from reference TRBV7-8 and TRBJ1-1, reads GAGVSQSPRYKVAKRGQDVALRCDPISGHVSLFWYQQALGQGPEFLTYFQNEAQLDKSGLPSDRFFAERPEGSVSTLKIQRTQQEDSAVYLCASSLEGWNTEAFFGQGTRLTVV.

This chain joins TRBV12-3 or TRBV12-4 and TRBJ2-7; a possible D gene is TRBD1 (6 bases). Trimming removed 0 bases at V and 3 bases at J, with 12 bases between. The CDR3 totals 15 residues. The CDR3 DNA is TGTGCCAGCAGTTTAGCGGGGGCTAAGTTCTACGAGCAGTACTTC. It encodes CASSLAGAKFYEQYF.

The chain carries TRBV7-9 and TRBJ1-2; 12 bases match TRBD1. Germline CDR1 reads SEHNR; CDR2 reads FQNEAQ (reference sequence). After removal of 4 bases from V and 6 bases from J, the junction contained 9 bases not matched to a gene. The CDR3 extends over 16 amino acids. This CDR3 is CASSSWDRGLSDGYTF. DNA for the CDR3: TGTGCCAGCAGCTCCTGGGACAGGGGGCTATCTGATGGCTACACCTTC.

The table lists this clonotype with many counts. The J gene is TRBJ2-3, the V gene TRBV7-8; D possibly matches TRBD1 or TRBD2 (5 bases each). The CDR3 spans 15 residues. CDR1 SGHVS and CDR2 FQNEAQ come from the germline V gene. V was clipped by 1 base and J by 2 bases, with 10 bases between them. The CDR3 nucleotides read TGTGCCAGCAGCTTAGTTGGGGGACCCACAGATACGCAGTATTTT. This encodes CASSLVGGPTDTQYF.

This clonotype was picked up a small number of times. This chain uses TRBV6-2 or TRBV6-3 with TRBJ1-6; D uncertain. In germline, CDR1 is MNHEY, CDR2 SVGEGT. V gave up 0 bases and J gave up 15 bases, with 6 bases separating them. The CDR3 extends over 11 amino acids. The CDR3 region is CASSYSRDLHF. CDR3 DNA sequence: TGTGCCAGCAGTTACTCGAGAGACCTCCACTTT.

This clonotype was counted a few times. This sequence joins TRBV7-9 and TRBJ1-4, with a weak D call TRBD1 (6 bases). Germline values: CDR1 SEHNR, CDR2 FQNEAQ (reference sequence). Trimming took off 2 bases at V and 4 bases at J, with 14 bases between the two ends. The CDR3 sequence is 16 residues long. CDR3: CASSLNPGTLNEKLFF. The CDR3 DNA reads as TGTGCCAGCAGCTTAAACCCCGGGACACTTAATGAAAAACTGTTTTTT.

The chain uses TRBV5-1 and TRBJ2-1; D unclear. CDR3 length: 14 amino acids. Trimming shortened V by 0 bases and J by 6 bases, and 10 bases separated the two germline ends. Germline values: CDR1 SGHRS, CDR2 YFSETQ. The CDR3 loop is CASSLGGFRNEQFF. DNA for the CDR3: TGCGCCAGCAGCTTGGGAGGTTTCCGCAATGAGCAGTTCTTC.

A few counts support this clonotype. The chain carries TRBV27 and TRBJ2-5; TRBD1 or TRBD2 may be the D gene (6 bases each). Per the germline V gene, CDR1 is MNHEY and CDR2 is SMNVEV (reference sequence). Trimming shortened V by 2 bases and J by 5 bases, and 9 bases separated the two germline ends. The CDR3 loop spans 13 amino acids. The CDR3 coding sequence is TGTGCCAGCAGTTTAACGGGGGCTGAGACCCAGTACTTC. This encodes CASSLTGAETQYF.

The genes are TRBV5-6 and TRBJ1-1; the D is unclear. V lost 1 base and J 3 bases, leaving 10 bases between the germline ends. CDR3 length: 14 amino acids. Germline CDR1 reads SGHDT; CDR2 reads YYEEEE. CDR3 in amino acids: CASSLNPEDTEAFF. The CDR3 DNA reads as TGTGCCAGCAGCTTGAATCCCGAGGACACTGAAGCTTTCTTT. The variable domain in full, with the rest retrieved from reference TRBV5-6 and TRBJ1-1, is DAGVTQSPTHLIKTRGQQVTLRCSPKSGHDTVSWYQQALGQGPQFIFQYYEEEERQRGNFPDRFSGHQFPNYSSELNVNALLLGDSALYLCASSLNPEDTEAFFGQGTRLTVV.

The genes are TRBV4-1 and TRBJ2-2, with D unclear. The CDR3 is 9 residues long. Germline lookup yields CDR1 MGHRA and CDR2 YSYEKL. Trimming took off 7 bases at V and 9 bases at J, with 3 bases between the two ends. The chain's CDR3 is CASNRELFF. CDR3 sequence (DNA): TGCGCCAGCAACCGGGAGCTGTTTTTT.

Many counts were recorded for this clonotype. The chain employs TRBV7-2 and TRBJ1-3; D is unclear. V was cut by 0 bases and J by 4 bases, with 7 bases left in between. Germline V gives CDR1 SGHTA, CDR2 FQGNSA. This CDR3 is built from 14 residues. In DNA, the CDR3 is TGTGCCAGCAGCTTAGCAATTTTGGGAAACACCATATATTTT. Its protein is CASSLAILGNTIYF.

This clonotype showed up just a few times. J is TRBJ2-7 and V is TRBV19; D possibly corresponds to TRBD1 (6 bases). The CDR3 sequence is 12 residues long. The germline V and J ends were trimmed by 8 bases and 4 bases, with 12 bases remaining between them. Germline CDR1 and CDR2: LNHDA and SQIVND (reference sequence). The CDR3 DNA is TGTGCCAGTGAAGGGGGAACGTACGAGCAGTACTTC. It codes for CASEGGTYEQYF.

This sequence joins TRBV6-1 and TRBJ1-1; 7 positions match TRBD1. This CDR3 contains 17 residues. Germline trimming cut 1 base from V and 6 bases from J; bases unmatched to any gene: 14. Germline lookup yields CDR1 MNHNS and CDR2 SASEGT. The CDR3 region is CASSEVWDSHEHSEAFF. CDR3 DNA sequence: TGTGCCAGCAGTGAAGTTTGGGACAGTCATGAACACTCTGAAGCTTTCTTT.

This clonotype has more than one count but fewer than ten. V gene TRBV7-6 combines with J gene TRBJ2-3; D unclear. V lost 5 bases and J lost 4, with 16 bases in between. The CDR3 sequence is 15 residues long. The germline V gene encodes CDR1 SGHVS and CDR2 FNYEAQ. CDR3: CASSPEAGPADTQYF. The CDR3 coding sequence is TGTGCCAGCAGCCCAGAGGCAGGCCCCGCAGATACGCAGTATTTT. Combining the CDR3 with reference TRBV7-6 and TRBJ2-3 gives the whole variable domain GAGVSQSPRYKVTKRGQDVALRCDPISGHVSLYWYRQALGQGPEFLTYFNYEAQQDKSGLPNDRFSAERPEGSISTLTIQRTEQRDSAMYRCASSPEAGPADTQYFGPGTRLTVL.

V usage is TRBV7-6 and J usage is TRBJ2-5; D tentatively fits TRBD1 or TRBD2 (5 bases each). This CDR3 spans 14 amino acids. Looked up from germline, CDR1 is SGHVS and CDR2 is FNYEAQ. Trimming removed 3 bases from V and 7 bases from J, with 15 bases in between. The CDR3 coding sequence is TGTGCCAGCAGCTTCCCGGGATTCGGGGCGACCCAGTACTTC. Its protein is CASSFPGFGATQYF.

This clonotype was observed a handful of times. This chain connects TRBV6-1 to TRBJ2-7, with D possibly matching TRBD1 (6 bases). The CDR3 loop spans 11 amino acids. V was cut by 7 bases and J by 6 bases, with 10 bases left in between. Germline CDR1 is MNHNS and CDR2 is SASEGT. The CDR3 is CASIRGGEQYV. CDR3 sequence (DNA): TGTGCCAGCATTCGAGGGGGCGAGCAGTACGTC.